The 7 T cell receptor beta chains reported below all come from one sample, sequenced in a study of T-cell reconstitution after alpha-beta-depleted transplantation in children. The authors prepared the TCRbeta library with unique molecular identifiers. Each CDR3 protein is one row after TCRdb ran MiXCR on the PCR reads. Among 450,000 to 550,000 distinct CDR3 sequences listed, approximately 10% were seen once. The material was PBMCs, mostly from graft donor cells, obtained 180 days after TCRalphabeta/CD19-depleted stem cell transplant. The receptors were sampled from a female patient aged 2-9 years who had a stem cell transplant for aplastic anemia, so the T cells may come from the graft donor.

V and J are TRBV7-9 and TRBJ1-2; D unresolved. Per germline, CDR1 SEHNR and CDR2 FQNEAQ (reference sequence). The CDR3 has 13 residues. Deletions cut 5 bases from V and 6 bases from J, with 13 bases between. DNA for the CDR3: TGTGCCAGCAGCCAGAGGTGGGAACATGGCTACACCTTC. Its translation: CASSQRWEHGYTF.

This clonotype was seen a few times. The V and J genes are TRBV6-2 or TRBV6-3 and TRBJ1-4, with a tentative D call TRBD1 (6 bases). Germline V gives CDR1 MNHEY, CDR2 SVGEGT. This CDR3 region has 13 residues. V was pared by 5 bases and J by 5 bases, with 9 bases between. CDR3 DNA: TGTGCCAGCAGTGGACAGAGAAATGAAAAACTGTTTTTT. Its translation: CASSGQRNEKLFF.

The V call is TRBV12-3 or TRBV12-4, the J call TRBJ2-7; D possibly corresponds to TRBD1 (6 bases). The V gene lost 6 bases and the J gene lost 2 bases, with 17 bases spanning the gap. The CDR3 runs 15 residues. CDR3 in amino acids: CASRGAAGPPYEQYF. For the CDR3, the DNA is TGTGCCAGCAGGGGGGCAGCAGGTCCTCCCTACGAGCAGTACTTC.

The table lists this clonotype with a few counts. This rearrangement joins TRBV12-3 or TRBV12-4 to TRBJ2-5, with a possible D match to TRBD2 (6 bases). This CDR3 spans 17 amino acids. Trimming took off 8 bases at V and 4 bases at J, with 26 bases between the two ends. CDR3 DNA sequence: TGTGCCAGCCAAAAGGGTTTGCGGGAACAGTTGGGAGAGACCCAGTACTTC. This gives the protein CASQKGLREQLGETQYF.

There are a few counts of this clonotype. This chain links TRBV10-3 with TRBJ2-7; TRBD2 might be the D (6 bases). Germline lookup yields CDR1 ENHRY and CDR2 SYGVKD. The V and J ends lost 7 bases and 7 bases respectively, with 23 bases between them. This CDR3 contains 15 residues. The CDR3 here is CAINRGTPLSGEQYF. CDR3 sequence (DNA): TGTGCCATCAATAGAGGGACTCCCCTGAGCGGGGAGCAGTACTTC.

This clonotype was picked up a small number of times. The V gene is TRBV11-3, the J gene TRBJ2-3, with TRBD2 identical over 9 bases. This CDR3 has 15 amino acids. In germline, CDR1 is SGHNT, CDR2 YENEEA. Trimming took 4 bases from V and 1 from J; bases not matched to a gene: 3. The CDR3 nucleotides are TGTGCCAGCAGCTCTAAGCGGGAGGGCACAGATACGCAGTATTTT. Its protein is CASSSKREGTDTQYF. Full variable domain (rest looked up from reference TRBV11-3 and TRBJ2-3): EAGVVQSPRYKIIEKKQPVAFWCNPISGHNTLYWYLQNLGQGPELLIRYENEEAVDDSQLPKDRFSAERLKGVDSTLKIQPAELGDSAVYLCASSSKREGTDTQYFGPGTRLTVL.

Concerning this clonotype: This may arise from a read error, as a much more abundant clone is one base away. This rearrangement joins TRBV11-2 to TRBJ2-4; D possibly uses TRBD1 or TRBD2 (7 bases each). V shed 6 bases and J shed 12 bases, with 18 bases lying between them. Germline V CDR1 and CDR2: SGHAT, FQNNGV. CDR3 length equals 13 residues. In DNA form, the CDR3 reads TGTGCCAGCAGTGCGGGGGTCGGGGACAGTCAGTACTTC. This gives the protein CASSAGVGDSQYF. Drawing the rest from reference TRBV11-2 and TRBJ2-4, the complete variable domain is EAGVAQSPRYKIIEKRQSVAFWCNPISGHATLYWYQQILGQGPKLLIQFQNNGVVDDSQLPKDRFSAERLKGVDSTLKIQPAKLEDSAVYLCASSAGVGDSQYFGAGTRLSVL.